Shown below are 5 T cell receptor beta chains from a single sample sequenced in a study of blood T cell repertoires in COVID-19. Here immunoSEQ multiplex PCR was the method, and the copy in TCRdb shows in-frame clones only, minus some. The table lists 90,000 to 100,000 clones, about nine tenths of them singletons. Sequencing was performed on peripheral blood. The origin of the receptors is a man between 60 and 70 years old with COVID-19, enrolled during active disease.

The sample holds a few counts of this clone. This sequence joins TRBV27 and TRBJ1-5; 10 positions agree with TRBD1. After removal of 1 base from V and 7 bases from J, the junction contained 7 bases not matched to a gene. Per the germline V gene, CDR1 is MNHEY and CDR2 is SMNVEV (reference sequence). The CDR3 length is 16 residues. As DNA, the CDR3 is TGTGCCAGCAGTTTATTCGGGACAGGGGTTGGCCAGCCCCAGCATTTT. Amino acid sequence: CASSLFGTGVGQPQHF.

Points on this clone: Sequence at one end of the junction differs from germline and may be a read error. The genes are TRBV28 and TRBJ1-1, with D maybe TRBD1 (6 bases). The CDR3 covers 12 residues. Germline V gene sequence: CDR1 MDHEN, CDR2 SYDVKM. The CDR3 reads CASRLSGAEAFF. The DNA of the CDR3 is TGTGCCAGCAGGTTATCAGGGGCTGAAGCTTTCTTT.

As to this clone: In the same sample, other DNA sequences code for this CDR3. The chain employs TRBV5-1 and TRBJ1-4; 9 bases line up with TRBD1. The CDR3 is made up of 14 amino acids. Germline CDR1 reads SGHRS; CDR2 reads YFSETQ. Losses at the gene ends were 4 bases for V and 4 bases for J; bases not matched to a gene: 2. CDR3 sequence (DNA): TGCGCCAGCAGCCTGGGACAGGGTAATGAAAAACTGTTTTTT. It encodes CASSLGQGNEKLFF.

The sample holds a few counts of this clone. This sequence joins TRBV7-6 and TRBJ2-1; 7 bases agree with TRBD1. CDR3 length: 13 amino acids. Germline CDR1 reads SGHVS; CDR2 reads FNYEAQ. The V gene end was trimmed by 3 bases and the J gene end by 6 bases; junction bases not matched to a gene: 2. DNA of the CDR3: TGTGCCAGCAGCTTGGGACAGTCCAATGAGCAGTTCTTC. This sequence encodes CASSLGQSNEQFF.

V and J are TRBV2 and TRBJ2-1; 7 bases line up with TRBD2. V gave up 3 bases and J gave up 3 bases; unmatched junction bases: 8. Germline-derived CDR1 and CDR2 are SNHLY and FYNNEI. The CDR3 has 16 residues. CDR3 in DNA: TGTGCCAGCAGTGACGCCAGCGGGACCCTCTACAATGAGCAGTTCTTC. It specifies CASSDASGTLYNEQFF.